This T cell receptor beta chain emerged from a study of cytomegalovirus exposure and HLA in healthy donors. Study observations and caveats: Clonal expansion was found to be greater in HLA-associated TCR beta chains than in equally common others in a later analysis. Most sequenced TCRs were rare (though some public TCRs occurred in many donors). In a later analysis, specific HLA alleles were associated with more than 15,000 TCR beta sequences at a 0.05 false discovery rate. Association of a missense DCLRE1C variant with TCR beta V- and J-gene trimming was reported in a later analysis.

The germline CDR1 and CDR2 sequences are SGHTA and FQGNSA. V lost 4 bases, J lost 1 base, and 17 bases stayed unmatched. CDR3 length equals 19 residues. This clone showed up just once. The target antigen is unknown. Vbeta (60) and Jbeta (13) primers were used in the PCR. This table comes from immunoSEQ multiplex PCR, and its TCRdb copy is limited to in-frame clones, with some not included. Among 160,000 or so clones listed, 80% were seen once. The TCR comes from a man aged 25 to 40 in good health and CMV-seronegative. J is TRBJ1-2 and V is TRBV7-2; 8 nucleotides match TRBD1. The specimen was PBMCs. CDR3 sequence (DNA): TGTGCCAGCAGCTCCTTCTCCCATACCGGGACAGGTCGTAACTATGGCTACACCTTC. Translating gives CASSSFSHTGTGRNYGYTF.